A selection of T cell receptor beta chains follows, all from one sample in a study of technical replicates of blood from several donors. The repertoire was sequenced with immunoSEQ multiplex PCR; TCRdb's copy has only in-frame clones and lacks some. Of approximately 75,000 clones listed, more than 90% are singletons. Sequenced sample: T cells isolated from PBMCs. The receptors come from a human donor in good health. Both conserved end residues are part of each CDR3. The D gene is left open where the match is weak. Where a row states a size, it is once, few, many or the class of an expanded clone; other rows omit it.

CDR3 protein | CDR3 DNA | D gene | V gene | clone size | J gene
CASSLSGTDTQYF | TGCGCCAGCAGCTTGTCCGGCACAGATACGCAGTATTTT | NA | TRBV5-1 | once | TRBJ2-3
CASSIPGQGSSYEQYF | TGTGCCAGTAGTATACCGGGACAGGGGAGCTCCTACGAGCAGTACTTC | TRBD1 | TRBV19 | NA | TRBJ2-7
CASSPWSGSYETQYF | TGTGCCAGCAGCCCTTGGAGCGGGAGCTATGAGACCCAGTACTTC | TRBD2 | TRBV9 | NA | TRBJ2-5
CASSEGAVGIGELFF | TGTGCCAGCAGTGAAGGGGCCGTCGGGATCGGGGAGCTGTTTTTT | NA | TRBV2 | NA | TRBJ2-2
CASSLTPGPLNEQYF | TGTGCCAGCAGCTTAACGCCAGGGCCACTCAACGAGCAGTACTTC | NA | TRBV7-3 | NA | TRBJ2-7
CASSFLWREHNNEQFF | TGTGCCAGCAGCTTTTTGTGGCGGGAACACAACAATGAGCAGTTCTTC | NA | TRBV7-2 | NA | TRBJ2-1
CAISGTSGYNEQFF | TGTGCCATCAGTGGGACTAGCGGCTACAATGAGCAGTTCTTC | TRBD2 | TRBV10-3 | NA | TRBJ2-1
CASSFDRPYEQYF | TGTGCCAGCAGCTTTGACAGGCCATACGAGCAGTACTTC | NA | TRBV11-2 | NA | TRBJ2-7
CASSFGLAGAQETQYF | TGTGCCAGCAGTTTCGGACTAGCGGGGGCCCAAGAGACCCAGTACTTC | TRBD2 | TRBV28 | once | TRBJ2-5
CASSLEDRVTYGYTF | TGTGCCAGCAGCTTAGAGGACAGGGTAACCTATGGCTACACCTTC | TRBD1 | TRBV11-2 | NA | TRBJ1-2
CASSYDRGLYEQYF | TGTGCCAGCAGTTACGACAGGGGGCTTTACGAGCAGTACTTC | TRBD1 | TRBV11-1 | NA | TRBJ2-7
CASSTVGYGYTF | TGTGCCAGCAGCACAGTGGGCTATGGCTACACCTTC | NA | TRBV2 | once | TRBJ1-2
CASSQTGGAGEKLFF | TGTGCCAGCAGCCAGACGGGAGGGGCCGGTGAAAAACTGTTTTTT | NA | TRBV7-2 | NA | TRBJ1-4
CASSEERETQYF | TGTGCCAGCAGTGAGGAGAGAGAGACCCAGTACTTC | NA | TRBV25-1 | once | TRBJ2-5
CASSLESSAVAGRYEQYF | TGTGCCAGCAGCTTAGAGTCATCGGCGGTAGCGGGACGGTACGAGCAGTACTTC | TRBD2 | TRBV11-3 | NA | TRBJ2-7
CASSLWTALYQETQYF | TGTGCCAGCAGCTTATGGACAGCTCTGTACCAAGAGACCCAGTACTTC | NA | TRBV7-2 | NA | TRBJ2-5
CASSLTSGRNEQFF | TGTGCCAGCAGTTTGACTAGCGGGAGGAATGAGCAGTTCTTC | TRBD2 | TRBV27 | once | TRBJ2-1
CASSLALAGYNEQFF | TGTGCCAGCAGCTTAGCTCTAGCGGGGTACAATGAGCAGTTCTTC | TRBD2 | TRBV11-3 | once | TRBJ2-1
CASSVLGGGYTF | TGTGCCAGCAGCGTCTTGGGGGGAGGCTACACCTTC | NA | TRBV9 | NA | TRBJ1-2
CASSRDPYEQYF | TGCGCCAGCAGCCGGGATCCCTACGAGCAGTACTTC | NA | TRBV5-1 | NA | TRBJ2-7
CSAWGGNGYTF | TGCAGTGCCTGGGGGGGGAATGGCTACACCTTC | NA | TRBV20-1 | NA | TRBJ1-2
CASSLKRFRDRSYEQYF | TGTGCCAGCAGTTTAAAGAGGTTCCGGGACAGGTCCTACGAGCAGTACTTC | TRBD1 | TRBV28 | NA | TRBJ2-7
CASSVSGSAYEQYF | TGTGCCAGCAGTGTTAGCGGGAGTGCCTACGAGCAGTACTTC | TRBD2 | TRBV6-4 | NA | TRBJ2-7
CASSLDFGTGKNSNQPQHF | TGTGCCAGCAGCTTGGATTTTGGGACAGGGAAAAATAGCAATCAGCCCCAGCATTTT | TRBD1 | TRBV5-8 | NA | TRBJ1-5
CASSVSPGNADTQYF | TGTGCCAGCAGCGTCTCGCCCGGGAACGCAGATACGCAGTATTTT | NA | TRBV9 | NA | TRBJ2-3
CASSQGLNQPQHF | TGTGCCAGCAGCCAAGGGCTCAATCAGCCCCAGCATTTT | NA | TRBV4-2 | few | TRBJ1-5
CASSVWTGSVYEQYF | TGTGCCAGCAGCGTGTGGACAGGATCAGTCTACGAGCAGTACTTC | TRBD1 | TRBV5-8 | NA | TRBJ2-7
CASTRGLAGGAGELFF | TGTGCCAGCACCCGAGGACTAGCGGGAGGAGCCGGGGAGCTGTTTTTT | TRBD2 | TRBV6-6 | NA | TRBJ2-2
CASSLLGGLAGDIQYF | TGTGCCAGCAGCTTGTTGGGAGGGCTCGCGGGAGACATTCAGTACTTC | TRBD2 | TRBV5-6 | once | TRBJ2-4
CASSLVGAETSTDTQYF | TGCGCCAGCAGCTTGGTGGGGGCAGAAACTAGCACAGATACGCAGTATTTT | NA | TRBV5-1 | NA | TRBJ2-3
CASSLRSGTEAFF | TGTGCCAGCAGCCTCAGGTCGGGAACTGAAGCTTTCTTT | NA | TRBV5-4 | NA | TRBJ1-1
CASSLGLAASTDTQYF | TGTGCCAGCAGCTTAGGACTAGCGGCTAGCACAGATACGCAGTATTTT | TRBD2 | TRBV11-3 | NA | TRBJ2-3
CASSPRPGLAGVSNTGELFF | TGTGCCAGCAGCCCCCGTCCTGGACTAGCGGGAGTTTCGAACACCGGGGAGCTGTTTTTT | TRBD2 | TRBV5-4 | NA | TRBJ2-2
CASSEGGGTEAFF | TGTGCCAGCAGCGAGGGGGGGGGCACTGAAGCTTTCTTT | NA | TRBV9 | NA | TRBJ1-1
CASSLKDRGAEQYF | TGTGCCAGCAGTTTAAAGGACAGGGGGGCCGAGCAGTACTTC | TRBD1 | TRBV28 | NA | TRBJ2-7
CASSQSNLRDSNQPQHF | TGCGCCAGCAGTCAATCGAATCTGCGGGATAGCAATCAGCCCCAGCATTTT | NA | TRBV23-1 | once | TRBJ1-5
CASSQARAGPSYEQYF | TGTGCCAGCAGCCAAGCTCGGGCGGGCCCCTCCTACGAGCAGTACTTC | NA | TRBV4-2 | NA | TRBJ2-7
CASSLAGWNTEAFF | TGCGCCAGCAGCTTGGCGGGTTGGAACACTGAAGCTTTCTTT | NA | TRBV5-1 | NA | TRBJ1-1
CASSSPSSGGSYEQYF | TGTGCCAGCAGTTCTCCTTCCTCCGGAGGGTCCTACGAGCAGTACTTC | NA | TRBV27 | NA | TRBJ2-7
CASSRAHTEAFF | TGTGCCAGCAGTAGAGCGCACACTGAAGCTTTCTTT | NA | TRBV6-6 | NA | TRBJ1-1
CASSIDLVRVDQPQHF | TGTGCCAGTAGTATAGATCTGGTCAGGGTCGATCAGCCCCAGCATTTT | NA | TRBV19 | NA | TRBJ1-5
CASSSSWGYQPQHF | TGTGCCAGCAGTTCCTCCTGGGGCTATCAGCCCCAGCATTTT | NA | TRBV27 | once | TRBJ1-5
CASSRQTGDYTF | TGTGCCAGCAGTCGTCAAACAGGGGACTACACCTTC | TRBD1 | TRBV6-5 | once | TRBJ1-2
CASSSVANEQFF | TGTGCCAGCAGCTCCGTAGCCAATGAGCAGTTCTTC | NA | TRBV7-3 | NA | TRBJ2-1
CASSFRAGNTEAFF | TGTGCCAGCAGCTTCAGGGCTGGGAACACTGAAGCTTTCTTT | NA | TRBV5-8 | NA | TRBJ1-1